These 2 T cell receptor beta chains were sequenced from one sample in a study of cytomegalovirus exposure and HLA in healthy donors (TCRdb year 2017). Library preparation used the immunoSEQ multiplex PCR assay. For the multiplex PCR, a mixture combining 60 forward primers for TCR Vbeta segments and 13 reverse primers for TCR Jbeta segments was used. TCRdb stores this immuneACCESS table with in-frame sequences only. Part of the clones is absent; in the studies checked, under half of the shortfall reflects unresolved V genes, and no reason is known for the rest. Across this sample there are 130,000 to 150,000 clones, with 60% to 85% seen only once. Over 2.5% of the sample belongs to the ten largest clones. Sample: PBMCs. The receptors originated from a male donor in good health and CMV-seronegative.

This clone was found once. Within the sample, other DNA sequences also encode this same CDR3. The rearrangement links TRBV5-1 to TRBJ2-2; unclear D gene. The CDR3 runs 13 residues. Per germline, CDR1 SGHRS and CDR2 YFSETQ. The V and J ends lost 0 bases and 4 bases respectively, with 4 bases between them. The CDR3: CASSLDSTGELFF. In DNA form, the CDR3 reads TGCGCCAGCAGCTTGGACAGCACCGGGGAGCTGTTTTTT.

J is TRBJ2-1 and V is TRBV18; 15 bases match TRBD2. The V segment lost 6 bases and the J segment 8 bases; nucleotides outside the gene matches: 5. The CDR3 runs to 15 residues. Germline CDR1 reads KGHSH; CDR2 reads LQKENI. This chain's CDR3 is CASSGTSGGLHEQFF. The CDR3 coding sequence is TGTGCCAGCTCGGGGACTAGCGGGGGGCTCCATGAGCAGTTCTTC.